This passage covers 18 T cell receptor beta chains from one sample sequenced in a study of cytomegalovirus exposure and HLA in healthy donors. The PCR made use of 60 Vbeta and 13 Jbeta primers. The method was immunoSEQ multiplex PCR; TCRdb's version includes in-frame clones alone and lacks a portion of them. The repertoire includes fewer than 250,000 clones, under 85% of them detected once, and around 9.6% sits in the top ten. Material for sequencing was PBMCs. These receptors all come from a woman in her forties or fifties in good health and CMV-seropositive.

This rearrangement joins TRBV5-1 to TRBJ2-3, with a weak D call TRBD1 (6 bases). Trimming left V 4 bases short and J 1 base short, with 13 bases between. CDR1 SGHRS and CDR2 YFSETQ come from the germline V gene. The CDR3 is 15 residues long. CDR3: CASSQGRAGTDTQYF. CDR3 DNA: TGCGCCAGCAGCCAGGGGAGAGCGGGCACAGATACGCAGTATTTT.

The rearrangement joins TRBV5-1 to TRBJ1-3; no clear D. V shed 0 bases and J shed 0 bases, with 7 bases lying between them. This CDR3 spans 15 amino acids. CDR1 and CDR2 (germline): SGHRS, YFSETQ. The CDR3 is CASSLGSGSGNTIYF. CDR3 DNA: TGCGCCAGCAGCTTGGGCTCGGGCTCTGGAAACACCATATATTTT.

This chain connects TRBV28 to TRBJ1-6, with 9 bases that match TRBD1. Germline V gives CDR1 MDHEN, CDR2 SYDVKM. V lost 3 bases and J lost 7; bases outside the gene matches: 13. The CDR3 totals 18 residues. CDR3 sequence reads: CASSFPLLGQGPNSPLHF. CDR3 DNA sequence: TGTGCCAGCAGTTTCCCCCTCCTGGGACAGGGCCCCAATTCACCCCTCCACTTT.

The chain employs TRBV6-6 and TRBJ1-2; D is perhaps TRBD1 (6 bases). The CDR3 spans 16 residues. Germline V gene sequence: CDR1 MNHNY, CDR2 SVGAGI (reference sequence). V was trimmed by 8 bases and J by 0 bases, leaving 19 bases between them. The chain's CDR3 is CASLPGHTLANYGYTF. CDR3 bases: TGTGCCAGCCTCCCGGGACACACCTTAGCTAACTATGGCTACACCTTC.

The DNA for the CDR3 is TGTGCCAGCAGTGCCCCAGGGGCAACTAATGAAAAACTGTTTTTT. Translation gives CASSAPGATNEKLFF. This chain joins TRBV6-5 and TRBJ1-4, with TRBD1 as a possible D gene (6 bases). This CDR3 comprises 15 residues. Trimming shortened V by 5 bases and J by 0 bases, and 10 bases separated the two germline ends. Germline V gene lookup returns CDR1 MNHEY and CDR2 SVGAGI.

V usage is TRBV2 and J usage is TRBJ2-6; 8 positions match TRBD1. Losses at the gene ends were 4 bases for V and 3 bases for J; bases not matched to a gene: 2. The germline V gene has CDR1 SNHLY and CDR2 FYNNEI. The CDR3 is 15 residues long. The CDR3 here is CASSGRGLGANVLTF. CDR3 in DNA: TGTGCCAGCAGTGGCAGGGGGCTTGGGGCCAACGTCCTGACTTTC.

The chain recombines TRBV5-1 with TRBJ2-3; 8 nucleotides match TRBD2. The germline gives CDR1 SGHRS, CDR2 YFSETQ. Germline trimming cut 4 bases from V and 1 base from J; bases unmatched to any gene: 5. The CDR3 is 15 amino acids. CDR3 nucleotide sequence: TGCGCCAGCAGCCTAGAAGCGGGGGGCACAGATACGCAGTATTTT. This gives the protein CASSLEAGGTDTQYF. The whole variable domain, remainder taken from reference TRBV5-1 and TRBJ2-3, is KAGVTQTPRYLIKTRGQQVTLSCSPISGHRSVSWYQQTPGQGLQFLFEYFSETQRNKGNFPGRFSGRQFSNSRSEMNVSTLELGDSALYLCASSLEAGGTDTQYFGPGTRLTVL.

This sequence joins TRBV5-1 and TRBJ2-7, with 11 bases matching TRBD1. CDR3 length equals 15 residues. CDR1 SGHRS and CDR2 YFSETQ come from the germline V gene. Germline trimming cut 5 bases from V and 5 bases from J; bases unmatched to any gene: 9. DNA of the CDR3: TGCGCCAGCAGATCCGTAAGGACAGGGGGCGACGAGCAGTACTTC. Encoded protein: CASRSVRTGGDEQYF.

The chain couples TRBV4-2 to TRBJ1-1; D is uncertain. Germline CDR1 LGHNA, CDR2 YNFKEQ. This CDR3 comprises 14 residues. V gave up 5 bases and J gave up 1 base, with 11 bases separating them. In DNA form, the CDR3 reads TGTGCCAGCAGCGCTCATCCGGGGAACACTGAAGCTTTCTTT. This gives the protein CASSAHPGNTEAFF.

The gene calls are TRBV28 and TRBJ1-6; 7 nucleotides match TRBD1. Trimming cost V 6 bases and J 4 bases; bases outside gene matches: 6. CDR1 and CDR2 from the germline V gene are MDHEN and SYDVKM. This CDR3 spans 15 amino acids. The CDR3 sequence is CASRPRTGYNSPLHF. The CDR3 region has the DNA TGTGCCAGCAGACCAAGGACAGGATATAATTCACCCCTCCACTTT.

The chain links TRBV5-1 to TRBJ2-7, with 9 positions matching TRBD1. The J segment lost 6 bases and the V segment lost 4 bases, leaving 17 bases of the junction unmatched. The CDR3 extends over 17 amino acids. Per germline, CDR1 SGHRS and CDR2 YFSETQ. The CDR3 nucleotides are TGCGCCAGCAGCCTACGGGACAGGGCGTTTTTAGAAGCCGAGCAGTACTTC. This translates into CASSLRDRAFLEAEQYF. Using reference TRBV5-1 and TRBJ2-7 for the parts outside the CDR3, the full variable domain is KAGVTQTPRYLIKTRGQQVTLSCSPISGHRSVSWYQQTPGQGLQFLFEYFSETQRNKGNFPGRFSGRQFSNSRSEMNVSTLELGDSALYLCASSLRDRAFLEAEQYFGPGTRLTVT.

The V gene is TRBV6-4, the J gene TRBJ2-1, with TRBD2 identical over 11 bases. Losses at the gene ends were 5 bases for V and 3 bases for J; bases not matched to a gene: 3. CDR1 and CDR2 from the germline V gene are MRHNA and SNTAGT. This CDR3 region has 15 residues. CDR3 bases: TGTGCCAGCAGTTTTCTAGCGGGGGGCTACAATGAGCAGTTCTTC. This sequence encodes CASSFLAGGYNEQFF.

V gene TRBV15 combines with J gene TRBJ2-5; TRBD1 might be the D (6 bases). The length of the CDR3 is 15 residues. The V and J ends lost 0 bases and 5 bases respectively, with 13 bases between them. CDR1 is LNHNV and CDR2 is YYDKDF in the germline V gene (reference sequence). The CDR3 loop reads CATSRDRQGSETQYF. CDR3 DNA sequence: TGTGCCACCAGCAGAGATCGTCAGGGGTCGGAGACCCAGTACTTC.

The chain employs TRBV19 and TRBJ2-2; possibly TRBD2 for D (5 bases). The germline V and J ends were trimmed by 6 bases and 6 bases, with 5 bases remaining between them. This CDR3 region has 11 residues. CDR1 and CDR2 (germline): LNHDA, SQIVND (reference sequence). The CDR3 region is CASRRAGELFF. The CDR3 DNA sequence: TGTGCCAGTAGGAGGGCCGGGGAGCTGTTTTTT.

V usage is TRBV6-6 and J usage is TRBJ1-5; possible D gene TRBD1, 5 bases. The CDR3 consists of 16 residues. The germline V and J ends were trimmed by 1 base and 2 bases, with 12 bases remaining between them. Germline lookup yields CDR1 MNHNY and CDR2 SVGAGI (reference sequence). The chain's CDR3 is CASSYYRQLGNQPQHF. CDR3 coding DNA: TGTGCCAGCAGTTACTACCGACAGCTGGGCAATCAGCCCCAGCATTTT.

The CDR3 region is CASSLASGVTGELFF. The CDR3 DNA reads as TGTGCCAGCAGCTTGGCCAGCGGGGTTACCGGGGAGCTGTTTTTT. The rearrangement links TRBV7-6 to TRBJ2-2; TRBD2 matches at 7 bases. The V gene end was trimmed by 3 bases and the J gene end by 5 bases; junction bases not matched to a gene: 6. In germline, CDR1 is SGHVS, CDR2 FNYEAQ. The CDR3 runs 15 residues.

The V gene is TRBV10-2, the J gene TRBJ2-3; a possible D gene is TRBD2 (5 bases). From germline, CDR1 is WSHSY and CDR2 SAAADI. The CDR3 is made up of 14 amino acids. V was pared by 5 bases and J by 3 bases, with 12 bases between. This CDR3 is CASSSPTRTDTQYF. CDR3 coding DNA: TGCGCCAGCAGTTCCCCTACTAGGACAGATACGCAGTATTTT.

J is TRBJ1-5 and V is TRBV30; D perhaps matches TRBD1 (6 bases). This CDR3 is built from 15 residues. V was shortened by 1 base and J by 4 bases, with 14 bases between the two germline ends. Germline V lookup: CDR1 GTSNPN, CDR2 SVGIG (reference sequence). The chain's CDR3 is CAWSGETGMNQPQHF. The CDR3 nucleotides read TGTGCCTGGAGTGGTGAAACAGGGATGAATCAGCCCCAGCATTTT.